These 18 T cell receptor beta chains were all obtained from the same sample, sequenced in a study of breast tumors, draining lymph nodes, adjacent tissues. MiXCR was run by TCRdb on the multiplex PCR reads, yielding one entry per CDR3 protein. The table lists tens of thousands of distinct CDR3 sequences, around 28% of them singletons. The lymph nodes were axillary draining lymph nodes from breast cancer patients. Sequencing used axillary lymph node tissue. These receptors were taken from a female donor with breast cancer. Some clones in this sample may be carry-over from other donors' samples.

This rearrangement joins TRBV11-2 to TRBJ2-3, with no clear D. The ends were cut back, 6 bases at V and 6 bases at J, with 16 bases in the middle. The CDR3 runs 14 residues. CDR1 is SGHAT, CDR2 FQNNGV, per germline. The CDR3, as DNA: TGTGCCAGCAGTCCAAACCAAATAGGGGATACGCAGTATTTT. Its translation: CASSPNQIGDTQYF.

In regard to this clonotype: The limits of the CDR3 on the DNA are not certain, so only TCRdb's listed CDR3 is given. The V and J genes are TRBV7-8 and TRBJ2-5; the table names TRBD1, a call not compared with the DNA. The CDR3 extends over 20 residues, inclusive of both ends. Germline CDR1 reads SGHVS; CDR2 reads FQNEAQ. CDR3 residues: CASSLFGDPGAFFGQETQYF.

About this clonotype itself: The CDR3 does not end in the conserved phenylalanine or tryptophan, so this is likely a read error. The J gene is TRBJ2-7, the V gene TRBV4-1; 8 nucleotides align to TRBD2. The germline CDR1 and CDR2 sequences are MGHRA and YSYEKL. This CDR3 contains 15 residues. V was pared by 0 bases and J by 7 bases, with 8 bases of the junction left unmatched. The chain's CDR3 is CASSQELGTGGEQYI. DNA of the CDR3: TGCGCCAGCAGCCAAGAGTTAGGGACGGGGGGGGAGCAGTACATC.

This clonotype was counted ten times or more. V is TRBV3-1 and J is TRBJ2-3; the D is unclear. In germline, CDR1 is LGHDT, CDR2 YNNKEL (reference sequence). Between the trimmed V and J ends, which lost 1 base and 11 bases, there was a span of 7 bases. The CDR3 consists of 11 residues. The DNA of the CDR3 is TGTGCCAGCAGCCAAGGTGGGGTGCAGTATTTT. Protein sequence: CASSQGGVQYF.

At least ten counts were recorded for this clonotype. A read error may be the cause here, since a much bigger clone is one base away. This sequence joins TRBV20-1 and TRBJ2-7; 13 bases agree with TRBD2. V was pared by 5 bases and J by 6 bases, with 7 bases of the junction left unmatched. Per germline, CDR1 DFQATT and CDR2 SNEGSKA (reference sequence). CDR3 length: 14 amino acids. CDR3 bases: TGCAGTGCTTCTCTGACTAGCGGGAGGTCCGAGCAGTACTTC. It codes for CSASLTSGRSEQYF.

With respect to this clonotype: The junction and the germline gene differ at one end; a read error may be behind it. V usage is TRBV5-1 and J usage is TRBJ1-2; 9 nucleotides match TRBD1. The CDR3 length is 13 residues. From germline, CDR1 is SGHRS and CDR2 YFSETQ. The CDR3, as DNA: TGTGCCAGCAGCATCGGGACAGGGTATGGCTACACCTTC. Protein: CASSIGTGYGYTF.

This clonotype showed up many times. The genes are TRBV19 and TRBJ2-7, with 8 bases identical to TRBD1. The J segment lost 3 bases and the V segment lost 5 bases, leaving 9 bases of the junction unmatched. The length of the CDR3 is 15 residues. Germline values: CDR1 LNHDA, CDR2 SQIVND (reference sequence). The CDR3 loop reads CASSWDRQPLYEQYF. The CDR3 DNA follows: TGTGCCAGTAGTTGGGACAGGCAACCCCTCTACGAGCAGTACTTC.

This clonotype occurred many times. V gene TRBV20-1 combines with J gene TRBJ2-7; 8 nucleotides align to TRBD1. This CDR3 has 12 residues. Germline values: CDR1 DFQATT, CDR2 SNEGSKA (reference sequence). After removal of 7 bases from V and 7 bases from J, the junction contained 9 bases not matched to a gene. This chain's CDR3 is CSGLDREWEQYF. CDR3 DNA: TGCAGTGGTTTGGACAGGGAATGGGAGCAGTACTTC.

This clonotype was seen a few times. The rearrangement joins TRBV6-2 or TRBV6-3 to TRBJ2-2, with TRBD1 matching over 8 bases. The CDR3 is made up of 17 amino acids. CDR1 and CDR2 from the germline V gene are MNHEY and SVGEGT. V lost 5 bases to trimming and J lost 2 bases; unmatched junction nucleotides: 10. CDR3 amino acids: CASSHGNRGINTGELFF. Written as DNA, the CDR3 is TGTGCCAGCAGTCACGGTAACAGGGGGATAAACACCGGGGAGCTGTTTTTT.

This CDR3 reads CASSCPTLAGDTGELFF. CDR3 sequence (DNA): TGTGCCAGCAGCTGTCCCACCCTAGCGGGAGACACCGGGGAGCTGTTTTTT. The V call is TRBV7-3, the J call TRBJ2-2; 10 nucleotides match TRBD2. Germline values: CDR1 SGHTA, CDR2 FQGTGA. Losses at the gene ends were 4 bases for V and 3 bases for J; bases not matched to a gene: 8. This CDR3 contains 17 residues.

Remarks on this clonotype: The germline gene is not matched at one end of the junction; a read error may be the cause. This chain uses TRBV11-3 with TRBJ1-2; no definite D call. CDR1 is SGHNT and CDR2 is YENEEA in the germline V gene. The CDR3 totals 13 residues. The CDR3 bases are TGTGCCAGCAGCTTAAACCCTAACTATGGCTGCACCTTC. Its protein product is CASSLNPNYGCTF.

This clonotype was counted at least ten times. The chain combines TRBV28 with TRBJ1-2, with D possibly matching TRBD1 (5 bases). Germline V gene data show CDR1 as MDHEN and CDR2 as SYDVKM. Between the trimmed V and J ends, which lost 5 bases and 1 base, there was a span of 11 bases. The CDR3 contains 14 residues. The CDR3 sequence: CASSHHQGNYGYTF. CDR3 DNA sequence: TGTGCCAGCAGTCATCACCAGGGTAACTATGGCTACACCTTC.

A note on this clonotype: Compared with germline, one end of the junction differs, possibly owing to a read error. The chain couples TRBV6-2 or TRBV6-3 to TRBJ2-5; D not certain. Germline CDR1 is MNHEY and CDR2 is SVGEGT. The CDR3 has 16 residues. This CDR3 reads CASRWLAGRHQETQYF. CDR3 nucleotides: TGTGCCAGCAGGTGGCTGGCAGGCCGTCACCAGGAGACCCAGTACTTC.

At least ten counts were recorded for this clonotype. V is TRBV6-4 and J is TRBJ2-3, with 10 bases fitting TRBD1. The CDR3 is 14 residues long. Germline-derived CDR1 and CDR2 are MRHNA and SNTAGT. The junction had 5 bases not matched to a gene; V was cut back by 8 bases and J by 3 bases. This CDR3 reads CASSEGQGTDTQYF. As DNA, the CDR3 is TGTGCCAGCTCCGAGGGACAGGGGACAGATACGCAGTATTTT.

This clonotype has ten or more counts. This chain uses TRBV30 with TRBJ2-7, with TRBD2 matching over 10 bases. Germline CDR1 reads GTSNPN; CDR2 reads SVGIG (reference sequence). V shed 1 base and J 6 bases; nucleotides not matched to a gene: 18. There are 18 residues in the CDR3. This CDR3 reads CAWSGFQGPSGSGPEQYF. CDR3 bases: TGTGCCTGGAGTGGATTTCAGGGGCCTAGCGGGAGTGGTCCCGAGCAGTACTTC.

This clonotype has just one count. Since the CDR3 does not end with the conserved phenylalanine or tryptophan, this likely comes from a read error. CDR3 nucleotide sequence: TGCGCCAGCAGCTTTGTTAGCACCGGGGAGCTGTTTCTT. As protein: CASSFVSTGELFL. The V call is TRBV5-1, the J call TRBJ2-2, with no clear D. V was pared by 2 bases and J by 4 bases, with 6 bases between. Germline values: CDR1 SGHRS, CDR2 YFSETQ. The CDR3 is 13 amino acids.

This clonotype was detected once. At one end the junction does not follow the germline gene, possibly because of a read error. The J gene is TRBJ1-4, the V gene TRBV7-9; 7 positions match TRBD1. Germline lookup yields CDR1 SEHNR and CDR2 FQNEAQ (reference sequence). The CDR3 extends over 19 amino acids. The CDR3 DNA is TGTGCCAGCAGCTATCGGACAGGACCACCCCGCCCAACTCATGAAAAACTGTTTTTT. Translated: CASSYRTGPPRPTHEKLFF.

The CDR3 reads CASSIQGADEKLFF. As DNA, the CDR3 is TGTGCCAGCAGCATACAGGGGGCGGATGAAAAACTGTTTTTT. V usage is TRBV5-5 and J usage is TRBJ1-4; TRBD1 agrees at 9 bases. The CDR3 sequence is 14 residues long. Germline trimming cut 4 bases from V and 6 bases from J; bases unmatched to any gene: 4. Germline values: CDR1 SGHKS, CDR2 YYEKEE (reference sequence).